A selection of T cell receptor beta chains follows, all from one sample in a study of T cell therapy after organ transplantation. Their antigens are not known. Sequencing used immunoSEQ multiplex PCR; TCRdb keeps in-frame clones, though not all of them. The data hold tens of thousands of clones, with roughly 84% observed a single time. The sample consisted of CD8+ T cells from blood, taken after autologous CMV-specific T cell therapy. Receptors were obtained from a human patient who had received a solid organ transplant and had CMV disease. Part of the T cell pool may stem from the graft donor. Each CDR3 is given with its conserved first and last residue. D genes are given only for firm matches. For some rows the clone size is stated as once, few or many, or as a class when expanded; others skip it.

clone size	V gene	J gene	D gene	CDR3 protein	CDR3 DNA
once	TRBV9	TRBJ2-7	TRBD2	CASSVAETSGSGLYEQYF	TGTGCCAGCAGCGTAGCTGAGACTAGCGGGAGTGGTCTATACGAGCAGTACTTC
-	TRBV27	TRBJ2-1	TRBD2	CASSSGTSFGEQFF	TGTGCCAGCAGTTCCGGGACTAGCTTCGGTGAGCAGTTCTTC
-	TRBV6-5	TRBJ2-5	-	CATHGEETQYF	TGTGCCACCCATGGGGAAGAGACCCAGTACTTC
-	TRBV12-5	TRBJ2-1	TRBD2	CASGWPGGLAGDLGSYNEQFF	TGTGCTAGTGGTTGGCCCGGTGGACTAGCGGGGGATCTGGGCTCCTACAATGAGCAGTTCTTC
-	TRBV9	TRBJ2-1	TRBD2	CASSFSGGANEQFF	TGTGCCAGCAGCTTTAGCGGGGGGGCTAATGAGCAGTTCTTC
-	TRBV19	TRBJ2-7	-	CASSIIVNYEQYF	TGTGCCAGTAGTATCATAGTAAACTACGAGCAGTACTTC
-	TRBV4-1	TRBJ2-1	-	CASSQELGGGRDEQFF	TGCGCCAGCAGCCAAGAGTTAGGGGGAGGGCGCGATGAGCAGTTCTTC
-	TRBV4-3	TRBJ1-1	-	CASSQVTGLLNTEAFF	TGCGCCAGCAGCCAAGTTACAGGGCTGTTGAACACTGAAGCTTTCTTT
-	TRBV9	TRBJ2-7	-	CASSVEITLSNEQYF	TGTGCCAGCAGCGTAGAAATCACACTAAGCAACGAGCAGTACTTC
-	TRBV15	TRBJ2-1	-	CATSRIGLANEQFF	TGTGCCACCAGCAGAATCGGGCTTGCAAATGAGCAGTTCTTC
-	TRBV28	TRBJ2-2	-	CASSFGGELFF	TGTGCCAGCAGTTTCGGGGGGGAGCTGTTTTTT
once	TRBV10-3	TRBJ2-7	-	CAISSLGGTHEQYF	TGTGCCATCAGCTCCCTCGGGGGAACCCACGAGCAGTACTTC
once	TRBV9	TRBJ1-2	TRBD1	CASSHMGTETPRFYGYTF	TGTGCCAGCAGTCACATGGGGACAGAGACTCCCCGTTTCTATGGCTACACCTTC
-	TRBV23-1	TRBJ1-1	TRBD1	CASSQQGASTEAFF	TGCGCCAGCAGTCAACAGGGGGCGAGCACTGAAGCTTTCTTT
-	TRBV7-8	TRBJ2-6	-	CASSLNSGANVLTF	TGTGCCAGCAGCCTTAACTCTGGGGCCAACGTCCTGACTTTC
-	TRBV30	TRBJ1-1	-	CAWSVVVNTEAFF	TGTGCCTGGAGTGTAGTTGTGAACACTGAAGCTTTCTTT
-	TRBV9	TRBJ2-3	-	CASSVGPGELTQYF	TGTGCCAGCAGCGTAGGACCCGGAGAACTTACGCAGTATTTT
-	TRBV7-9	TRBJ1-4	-	CASSSSGKKLFF	TGTGCCAGCAGCTCATCAGGGAAAAAACTGTTTTTT
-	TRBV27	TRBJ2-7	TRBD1	CASSLDRYANEQYF	TGTGCCAGCTCCCTGGACAGGTACGCGAATGAGCAGTACTTC
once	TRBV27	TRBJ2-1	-	CASRLRRNNEQFF	TGTGCCAGCAGACTACGTAGGAACAATGAGCAGTTCTTC
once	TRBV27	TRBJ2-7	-	CASWDSTYEQYF	TGTGCCAGTTGGGACTCTACCTACGAGCAGTACTTC
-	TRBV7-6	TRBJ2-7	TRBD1	CASSLGAGGPVQQYF	TGTGCCAGCAGCTTAGGTGCAGGGGGACCTGTCCAGCAGTACTTC
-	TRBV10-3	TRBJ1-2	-	CAISELLDGYTF	TGTGCCATCAGTGAGTTGCTGGACGGCTACACCTTC
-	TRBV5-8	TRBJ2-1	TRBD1	CASTLWDSVYNEQFF	TGTGCCAGCACCCTTTGGGACAGTGTCTACAATGAGCAGTTCTTC
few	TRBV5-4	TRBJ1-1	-	CASRGWETTEAFF	TGTGCCAGCAGGGGTTGGGAGACCACTGAAGCTTTCTTT
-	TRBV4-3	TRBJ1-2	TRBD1	CASSQEEGDRGRGYTF	TGCGCCAGCAGCCAAGAAGAAGGGGACAGGGGGCGAGGCTACACCTTC
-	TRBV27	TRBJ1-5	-	CASRPGVGNQPQHF	TGTGCCAGCAGGCCCGGGGTGGGCAATCAGCCCCAGCATTTT
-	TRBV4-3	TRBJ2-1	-	CASSQGVYNEQFF	TGCGCCAGCAGCCAAGGAGTCTACAATGAGCAGTTCTTC
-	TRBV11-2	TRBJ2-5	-	CASSLVRETQYF	TGTGCCAGCAGCTTAGTGCGCGAGACCCAGTACTTC
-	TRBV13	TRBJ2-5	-	CASSVNREQETQYF	TGTGCCAGCAGCGTAAACAGGGAACAAGAGACCCAGTACTTC
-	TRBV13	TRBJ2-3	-	CASSLEGTDTQYF	TGTGCCAGCAGCTTAGAAGGCACAGATACGCAGTATTTT
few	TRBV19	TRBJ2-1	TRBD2	CASSIVAGSYNEQFF	TGTGCCAGTAGTATAGTAGCGGGATCCTACAATGAGCAGTTCTTC
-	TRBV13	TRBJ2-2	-	CASSGPSGELFF	TGTGCCAGCAGCGGGCCGTCCGGGGAGCTGTTTTTT
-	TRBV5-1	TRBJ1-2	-	CASSLGRASYGYTF	TGCGCCAGCAGCTTGGGCAGGGCAAGCTATGGCTACACCTTC
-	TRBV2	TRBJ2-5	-	CASSELWEETQYF	TGTGCCAGCAGTGAATTATGGGAAGAGACCCAGTACTTC
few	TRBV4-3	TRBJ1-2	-	CASSQDFPGSGEGYTF	TGCGCCAGCAGCCAAGATTTCCCGGGGAGCGGCGAGGGCTACACCTTC
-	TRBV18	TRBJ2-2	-	CAGRNTGELFF	TGTGCCGGACGGAACACCGGGGAGCTGTTTTTT
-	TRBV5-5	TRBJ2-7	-	CASSWAGHPYEQYF	TGTGCCAGCAGCTGGGCCGGACATCCCTACGAGCAGTACTTC
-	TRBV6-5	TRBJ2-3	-	CASSYSFTDTQYF	TGTGCCAGCAGTTACTCGTTCACAGATACGCAGTATTTT
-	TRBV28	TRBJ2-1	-	CASMEGSSYNEQFF	TGTGCCAGCATGGAAGGTTCGTCCTACAATGAGCAGTTCTTC
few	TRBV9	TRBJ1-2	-	CASSVSRGYGYTF	TGTGCCAGCAGCGTAAGTCGGGGTTATGGCTACACCTTC
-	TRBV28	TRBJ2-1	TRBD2	CASSGLAPSKFF	TGTGCCAGCAGCGGACTAGCGCCCAGTAAGTTCTTC
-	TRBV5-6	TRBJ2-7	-	CASTRGREQYF	TGTGCCAGCACCCGCGGTAGAGAGCAGTACTTC
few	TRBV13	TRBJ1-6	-	CASSHERSYNSPLHF	TGTGCCAGCAGCCACGAGCGGTCCTATAATTCACCCCTCCACTTT
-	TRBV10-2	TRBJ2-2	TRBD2	CASSEYKLAGAGGELFF	TGCGCCAGCAGTGAGTATAAACTAGCGGGAGCCGGCGGGGAGCTGTTTTTT